This T cell receptor (beta chain) was identified in a study of cytomegalovirus exposure and HLA in healthy donors (dated by TCRdb to 2015 to 2018). With respect to the entire study: In an earlier analysis of about 560 of the donors, 250 to 300 Gb of sequence data and roughly 100 million unique TCR beta sequences from about 179 million T cells were reported. Rather than drawing on any new phenotypic data, the later analysis identified candidate immune exposures from TCR beta sequences and the way those sequences occurred across donors. The study combined high-throughput TCR immunosequencing, statistical association of individual TCRs with disease status, and machine learning to predict cytomegalovirus infection status. In addition to the first cohort of approximately 650 subjects, a separate validation cohort of over 90 different subjects was used. Five DR-DQ haplotypes were handled as single units for association and clustering, since linkage in the cohort was strong. An earlier analysis of 500 to 750 of the donors applied high-throughput TCR beta sequencing to assess whether each TCR beta V gene segment acted as functional or pseudogenic. Of the roughly 400 genotyped donors, 65% to 90% fell in the genetic ancestry cluster associated with self-reported Caucasian donors. Alongside the repertoire data, information on donor age, sex, ethnicity and CMV serostatus was compiled. A later analysis re-analyzed previously published TCR beta repertoires from 550 to 700 donors and added high-resolution HLA genotyping to study TCR occurrence patterns. The study profiled the T cell repertoires of approximately 700 subjects by immunosequencing and related them to cytomegalovirus serostatus. Among a few hundred genotyped donors of the cohort, an average of around 240,000 unique TCR beta nucleotide sequences were sequenced per donor, 15% to 20% of them non-productive. Both class I and class II loci were covered by HLA typing, at four-digit resolution. Typing coverage varied by locus: about 620-630 donors for A, B, C, DRB1 and DQB1; more than 500 for DQA1; over 600 for DPA1; 400 to 480 for DPB1. The aim of the study was to test whether cataloging public T cell receptors could identify signatures of past pathogen exposure. A later genetic analysis used genome-wide SNP genotypes for about 65% of the roughly 700 donors, treating that subset as a discovery cohort. All discovery cohort repertoires had been generated on a single sequencing platform. Roughly 320 gigabases of sequencing data and around 85 million unique TCR sequences made up an early release that covered 640 HLA-typed donors. The paper as a whole reports these results and caveats: According to a later analysis, most CMV-associated TCR beta chains appeared to be HLA-restricted, and the HLA associations seemed to be driven largely by CMV exposure. A later genetic analysis reported fewer N-insertions in productive TCRs among donors in an Asian-associated ancestry cluster than the roughly 690-donor mean. Specific HLA alleles were associated with about 17,000 TCR beta sequences at a false discovery rate of 0.05 in a later analysis. In the study, some 180 TCR beta chains were listed as associated with cytomegalovirus. In a later genetic analysis, a missense DCLRE1C variant was associated with V-gene and J-gene trimming of TCR beta chains, and the association was replicated in an independent cohort. The sequencing pipeline was judged likely to have produced a cluster of highly shared sequence variants as a technical artifact. A further reported finding was that TCR beta sequences accurately predicted the HLA-A and HLA-B alleles for most subjects in the first cohort. Some IMGT-functional V segments, including TRBV6-2 and TRBV6-3, could not be distinguished by the 87-base-pair reads and were therefore excluded. Cytomegalovirus status was reported to be diagnosed by the classifier with high specificity and sensitivity in both the original and validation cohorts. In an earlier analysis of roughly 500 of the donors, most TCR beta V segments appeared in productive rearrangements about 87% or about 30% of the time, broadly matching IMGT annotations. According to a later analysis, parvovirus B19, influenza, CMV and Epstein-Barr virus appeared linked to several top co-occurrence clusters. Linkage disequilibrium might explain the correlated functional status among segregating V segments, but an unknown experimental factor could not be excluded. Because some donors lacked HLA typing at each locus, the association tests relied only on the typed subset. Most TCR sequences were seen in very few donors, while some public TCRs were found in many individuals. In vitro tests confirmed that a few of the cytomegalovirus-associated TCR beta chains recognize cytomegalovirus antigens. In a later analysis, TCR association rates were found to vary across HLA loci, with the most associated TCRs seen for DRB1 alleles and the fewest for HLA-C alleles. The presence/absence analyses assumed that sequencing depth was roughly uniform across donors, and that assumption may not be true. For the cohort, immune exposure information was limited to CMV serostatus. Because counts were too low, seventeen rarely observed V segments, including chromosome 9 orphons, were left out of the earlier analysis of approximately 500 of the donors. Only TCR beta chains were sequenced in this cohort, and the absence of alpha or paired-chain data limited detectable features. In a later analysis, HLA-associated TCR beta chains were found to be more clonally expanded and to have lower generation probabilities than equally common non-associated chains. Strong co-occurrence of HLA alleles, especially DR and DQ, made assigning TCR associations to individual alleles difficult. The authors suggested that the approach could potentially be extended to other disease states and immunological phenotypes.

The CDR3 goes from the cysteine to the phenylalanine over 14 residues. Only the CDR3 region is kept as DNA, spanning 42 bases read in frame from base 1. The CDR1 and CDR2 encoded by the germline V gene (reference sequence) are SGHNT and YYREEE. Unmatched junction bases come to 8, with V trimmed by 2 bases and J by 8 bases. The cohort consisted of 666 healthy bone marrow donors. At the time of sampling, every cohort member was nominally healthy, though immune exposures that went unrecorded were likely present. The donor was CMV seronegative and was included in the group of several hundred seronegative cohort members. Every donor gave a peripheral blood sample, and the peripheral blood mononuclear cells from that sample were used for TCR beta sequencing. The Qiagen DNeasy Blood Extraction Kit was used to extract genomic DNA from the blood cell samples. Comment on this clone: The antigen it binds to is not known. Base qualities are not recorded, but no much larger clone differs from it by a single base.

The method was the immunoSEQ multiplex PCR assay. For the multiplex PCR, a mixture combining 60 forward primers for TCR Vbeta segments and 13 reverse primers for TCR Jbeta segments was used. The CDR3 region of rearranged TCR beta genes was amplified from genomic DNA by a multiplex PCR assay. The Illumina HiSeq System was used to sequence the amplified TCR beta libraries as 87-base-pair reads. Regarding the original processing steps: In a later analysis, some 80 million unique TCR beta chains were counted across the 500 to 850 repertoires, and approximately 9.9 million of these chains were shared by at least two donors. Raw reads were error-corrected and collapsed into unique sequences by a nearest-neighbor algorithm in which closely related sequences were merged to remove PCR and sequencing errors. V, D and J gene segments were assigned by aligning CDR3 sequences to IMGT reference sequences. For a sequence to be retained, at least a six-nucleotide match to both a V gene segment and a J gene segment was required. A rearrangement was called productive if the CDR3 had no stop codons and remained in frame with V and J, and every other rearrangement was called non-productive. CDR3 was defined by IMGT convention, running from the second conserved V-encoded cysteine to the conserved J-encoded phenylalanine. Sequences without an unambiguous match to a single V gene segment were excluded from the earlier analysis of about 600 of the donors. An earlier analysis of a few hundred of the donors called V segments functional above 56.7% productive rearrangements and segregating when the between-donor standard deviation exceeded 5%. A statistical classification framework was built to diagnose cytomegalovirus status from the catalog of TCR beta chain sequences. In a later analysis, TCR nucleotide sequences were compared against IMGT/GENE-DB human TR gene sequences so that V and J genes could be assigned. The TCRdist pipeline was used in a later analysis to assign CDR3 sequences and most-parsimonious VDJ recombination scenarios. In a later analysis, each TCR beta chain was defined by its CDR3 amino acid sequence together with its V-gene family, and reads without a unique V-gene family were excluded. A later analysis removed 500 to 650 highly shared, low-generation-probability nucleotide sequences to deal with suspected cross-contamination and a sequencing artifact. In a later analysis, a clonal expansion index was calculated for each public chain from normalized within-repertoire ranks of inferred template counts. In a later analysis, generation probabilities were computed using a VDJ recombination model fitted to out-of-frame rearrangements, and the results were checked against IGoR. In a later analysis, TCR-TCR, TCR-HLA and TCR-CMV co-occurrence was scored with hypergeometric tests, and a repertoire-size bias correction was applied to TCR pairs. False discovery rates were estimated in a later analysis by permuting HLA or CMV assignments 20 times. In a later analysis, co-occurring TCRs were grouped using DBSCAN, with TCRdist sequence similarity added in when clustering inside HLA-allele-positive subsets. Co-occurrence clustering excluded repertoires with fewer than 30,000 or more than 120,000 public chains, plus five with anomalous nucleotide sharing. The clones in this table, taken by TCRdb from immuneACCESS, are in-frame only. Not every clone is retained; where verified, under half of the shortfall comes from an unresolved V gene, and the cause of the rest is unknown. V, J and clone size reflect that table, while D and trimming were determined from the DNA. Across this sample there are under 200,000 clones, with 70% to 80% seen only once. The top ten hold 0.7% to 0.85% of the sample.

This receptor was taken from a female donor in good health and CMV-seronegative. The rearrangement combines TRBV5-4 with TRBJ1-2, and 8 junction bases match TRBD1. The sample taken for sequencing was PBMCs. The nucleotides are TGTGCCAGCAGCTTAGGAATACAGGGGGAGGGCTACACCTTC. Translation gives CASSLGIQGEGYTF.